Following are 4 T cell receptor beta chains from one sample sequenced in a study of technical replicates of blood from several donors. The method was immunoSEQ multiplex PCR; TCRdb's version includes in-frame clones alone and lacks a portion of them. The repertoire consists of some 83,000 clones, with roughly 92% occurring once and the leading ten covering around 0.25%. The sequenced material came from T cells isolated from PBMCs. The receptors were gathered from a human donor in good health.

This rearrangement joins TRBV23-1 to TRBJ1-5; D uncertain. TRBV23-1 is noted as an ORF with a role that remains uncertain. V shed 0 bases and J shed 9 bases, with 21 bases lying between them. CDR3 size: 17 residues. CDR3 sequence: CASSQSLLGAWAWPQHF. In nucleotides, the CDR3 is TGCGCCAGCAGTCAATCCCTTTTGGGTGCTTGGGCATGGCCCCAGCATTTT.

This chain links TRBV2 with TRBJ2-2; D is perhaps TRBD1 (6 bases). CDR1 and CDR2 from the germline V gene are SNHLY and FYNNEI. CDR3 length: 14 residues. The germline V and J ends were trimmed by 7 bases and 1 base, with 10 bases remaining between them. This chain's CDR3 is CASTGHLNTGELFF. For the CDR3, the DNA is TGTGCCAGCACGGGACACTTGAACACCGGGGAGCTGTTTTTT.

The chain couples TRBV28 to TRBJ2-7, with 7 bases aligning to TRBD2. The CDR3 loop spans 20 amino acids. Germline CDR1 is MDHEN and CDR2 is SYDVKM. J lost 0 bases, V lost 3 bases, and 20 bases had no gene match. The CDR3 coding sequence is TGTGCCAGCAGTTTTTCATTCTCGGATCGGTGGGAGGGCAGCTCCTACGAGCAGTACTTC. This sequence encodes CASSFSFSDRWEGSSYEQYF.

The genes are TRBV14 and TRBJ2-1, with 9 bases fitting TRBD2. The trim removed 3 bases at V and 4 bases at J, leaving 7 bases unmatched. The CDR3 covers 16 residues. The germline V gene has CDR1 SGHDN and CDR2 FVKESK. The CDR3 nucleotides read TGTGCCAGCAGCCACTTAGCGGGAGTAACTTACAATGAGCAGTTCTTC. Amino acids: CASSHLAGVTYNEQFF.